The following is a T cell receptor (beta chain) sequence with its context. Primers used in a second PCR of about 7 to 12 cycles were a sample-barcoded 5' primer and a J-beta primer mix. TCRdb itself ran the 5' RACE reads through MiXCR, one entry per CDR3 protein. The table includes some 1,500,000 distinct CDR3 sequences, about 42% detected once. The data stem from a study of blood T cells in healthy people across ages. The clonotype was recovered from a woman under 30 in good health. The sample was blood.

The CDR3 protein is CASSPEPDTQYF. The CDR3 bases are TGTGCCAGCTCACCGGAACCAGATACGCAGTATTTT. The chain couples TRBV18 to TRBJ2-3; D gene uncertain. The ends were cut back, 3 bases at V and 4 bases at J, with 5 bases in the middle. Germline V gene data show CDR1 as KGHSH and CDR2 as LQKENI. This CDR3 has 12 residues.